This is a list of T cell receptor beta chains from one sample in a study of cytomegalovirus exposure and HLA in healthy donors. Sequencing used immunoSEQ multiplex PCR; TCRdb keeps in-frame clones, though not all of them. The table lists 35,000 to 50,000 clones, more than 85% of them singletons. The specimen was PBMCs. All receptors derive from a woman under 30 in good health and CMV-seronegative. Each CDR3 is given with its conserved first and last residue. D genes are given only for firm matches. Clone size is stated in some rows and not others, as once, few, many or a class when expanded.

>TRBD1|large|TRBV19|TRBJ2-3
CASSALPGQGTDTQYF
TGTGCCAGTAGTGCCTTACCGGGACAGGGGACAGATACGCAGTATTTT
>TRBD2|-|TRBV9|TRBJ2-1
CASSVAGRGGLYNEQFF
TGTGCCAGCAGCGTGGCCGGGAGGGGGGGCCTCTACAATGAGCAGTTCTTC
>TRBD2|-|TRBV28|TRBJ2-3
CASSLGTSGGLTDTQYF
TGTGCCAGCAGTTTAGGGACTAGCGGGGGCCTCACAGATACGCAGTATTTT
>-|once|TRBV6-1|TRBJ2-7
CASSFTFYEQYF
TGTGCCAGCAGTTTTACTTTCTACGAGCAGTACTTC
>-|-|TRBV28|TRBJ1-2
CASSPVAFYGYTF
TGTGCCAGCAGCCCGGTCGCTTTCTATGGCTACACCTTC
>TRBD2|-|TRBV9|TRBJ2-5
CASSGGGAVKTQYF
TGTGCCAGCAGCGGCGGGGGGGCGGTAAAGACCCAGTACTTC
>-|-|TRBV29-1|TRBJ2-2
CSTATGQTGELFF
TGCAGCACCGCGACAGGCCAAACCGGGGAGCTGTTTTTT
>TRBD2|-|TRBV27|TRBJ2-7
CASTQGLAGPYEQYF
TGTGCCAGCACCCAAGGACTAGCAGGCCCCTACGAGCAGTACTTC
>TRBD1|-|TRBV19|TRBJ1-2
CASSTSSGQGHYGYTF
TGTGCCAGTAGTACCTCTTCGGGACAGGGACACTATGGCTACACCTTC
>-|once|TRBV11-2|TRBJ2-3
CASSLSARADTQYF
TGTGCCAGCAGCTTGAGTGCGCGAGCAGATACGCAGTATTTT
>-|-|TRBV2|TRBJ2-5
CASSEVELLREQETQYF
TGTGCCAGCAGTGAAGTAGAGTTACTTCGGGAGCAAGAGACCCAGTACTTC
>-|-|TRBV9|TRBJ2-2
CASSKLGGAGTRRELFF
TGTGCCAGCAGCAAACTTGGGGGGGCGGGGACCCGTAGGGAGCTGTTTTTT
>TRBD1|once|TRBV15|TRBJ2-3
CATSKRQGADTQYF
TGTGCCACCAGCAAAAGACAGGGGGCAGATACGCAGTATTTT
>-|-|TRBV7-9|TRBJ2-3
CASSLSRGADTQYF
TGTGCCAGCAGCTTGTCCAGGGGGGCAGATACGCAGTATTTT
>-|-|TRBV5-4|TRBJ2-5
CASSLTPGESRETQYF
TGTGCCAGCAGCTTGACGCCAGGGGAGTCTAGAGAGACCCAGTACTTC
>TRBD1|-|TRBV4-1|TRBJ2-3
CASSQDGTGTMADTQYF
TGCGCCAGCAGCCAAGATGGGACAGGAACTATGGCGGATACGCAGTATTTT
>-|-|TRBV28|TRBJ1-1
CASSLYWEGKNTEAFF
TGTGCCAGCAGTTTATATTGGGAGGGTAAGAACACTGAAGCTTTCTTT
>TRBD1|-|TRBV28|TRBJ1-2
CASRPTGEQGYTF
TGTGCCAGCAGACCTACAGGGGAGCAAGGCTACACCTTC
>TRBD1|-|TRBV7-2|TRBJ1-2
CASSTGTGGYGYTF
TGTGCCAGCAGCACCGGGACAGGGGGATATGGCTACACCTTC
>TRBD2|-|TRBV28|TRBJ2-5
CASIAGGQETQYF
TGTGCCAGCATTGCGGGGGGTCAAGAGACCCAGTACTTC
>-|once|TRBV11-2|TRBJ1-2
CASRPVADSIRFLNYGYTF
TGTGCCAGCAGACCAGTCGCGGACAGTATAAGATTCTTGAACTATGGCTACACCTTC
>TRBD1|-|TRBV19|TRBJ2-7
CASSGRRDRGPGEQYF
TGTGCCAGTAGTGGACGCCGGGACAGGGGGCCTGGGGAGCAGTACTTC
>-|-|TRBV28|TRBJ1-4
CASSFLGGPIRRKLFF
TGTGCCAGCAGTTTTTTAGGGGGTCCTATACGGCGAAAACTGTTTTTT
>TRBD1|once|TRBV5-6|TRBJ2-6
CASSLQGASSGANVLTF
TGTGCCAGCAGCTTACAGGGGGCGAGCTCTGGGGCCAACGTCCTGACTTTC
>-|-|TRBV30|TRBJ1-5
CAWSVGESNQPQHF
TGTGCCTGGAGTGTGGGCGAGAGCAATCAGCCCCAGCATTTT
>TRBD2|-|TRBV7-3|TRBJ2-5
CASSPGLAVLQETQYF
TGTGCCAGCAGCCCTGGACTAGCGGTTTTACAAGAGACCCAGTACTTC
>-|-|TRBV19|TRBJ2-2
CASSAGPRGELFF
TGTGCCAGTAGTGCGGGACCTCGAGGGGAGCTGTTTTTT
>TRBD1|-|TRBV16|TRBJ1-1
CASSQSPGQGNTEAFF
TGTGCCAGCAGCCAATCCCCGGGACAGGGGAACACTGAAGCTTTCTTT
>TRBD2|-|TRBV19|TRBJ2-1
CASSTWTSGPLGDEQFF
TGTGCCAGTAGTACGTGGACTAGCGGCCCGCTGGGGGATGAGCAGTTCTTC
>TRBD1|-|TRBV9|TRBJ2-5
CASSVQGVQETQYF
TGTGCCAGCAGCGTTCAGGGGGTACAAGAGACCCAGTACTTC
>TRBD1|once|TRBV28|TRBJ1-1
CASSPSPVDRSFEAFF
TGTGCCAGCAGTCCCAGCCCAGTGGACAGGTCTTTTGAAGCTTTCTTT
>-|-|TRBV27|TRBJ1-1
CASSIGGTEAFF
TGTGCCAGCAGCATAGGGGGTACTGAAGCTTTCTTT
>-|-|TRBV9|TRBJ1-3
CASSVLSVDSGNTIYF
TGTGCCAGCAGCGTATTGTCGGTTGACTCTGGAAACACCATATATTTT
>TRBD1|-|TRBV28|TRBJ1-3
CASRSPGGQSYSGNTIYF
TGTGCCAGCAGGTCCCCTGGGGGACAGTCTTACTCTGGAAACACCATATATTTT
>TRBD2|-|TRBV4-2|TRBJ2-1
CASTQELLRTSGSNEQFF
TGTGCCAGCACCCAAGAGCTGCTTCGGACTAGCGGGAGCAATGAGCAGTTCTTC
>-|-|TRBV5-1|TRBJ2-1
CASSLQGDSSYNEQFF
TGCGCCAGCAGCTTGCAGGGTGACAGCTCCTACAATGAGCAGTTCTTC
>-|-|TRBV6-6|TRBJ2-1
CASSYSRVYNEQFF
TGTGCCAGCAGTTACTCGAGGGTTTACAATGAGCAGTTCTTC
>TRBD1|-|TRBV7-9|TRBJ1-2
CASSLLTGVLIGGYTF
TGTGCCAGCAGCTTACTGACAGGGGTGTTGATAGGCGGCTACACCTTC
>-|-|TRBV2|TRBJ1-2
CASSETGTEQLHGYTF
TGTGCCAGCAGTGAAACAGGCACCGAACAGCTTCATGGCTACACCTTC
>-|-|TRBV30|TRBJ1-1
CAWRAALNTEAFF
TGTGCCTGGAGGGCAGCACTAAACACTGAAGCTTTCTTT
>-|-|TRBV9|TRBJ1-5
CASSVTGTDNQPQHF
TGTGCCAGCAGCGTAACAGGGACGGACAATCAGCCCCAGCATTTT
>-|-|TRBV13|TRBJ2-7
CASSILSRTGPLTYEQYF
TGTGCCAGCAGCATCCTATCAAGAACAGGGCCGTTGACCTACGAGCAGTACTTC
>TRBD2|-|TRBV2|TRBJ2-1
CASIRRLAGGNNEQFF
TGTGCCAGCATAAGGAGACTAGCGGGGGGTAACAATGAGCAGTTCTTC
>TRBD1|-|TRBV28|TRBJ1-1
CASSSPDRLGAFF
TGTGCCAGCAGTTCCCCGGACAGGTTGGGAGCTTTCTTT
>-|-|TRBV28|TRBJ2-7
CASSLSVREGGEQYF
TGTGCCAGCAGCCTGAGTGTTAGGGAAGGGGGCGAGCAGTACTTC
>-|-|TRBV7-6|TRBJ2-2
CASSLDRLNTGELFF
TGTGCCAGCAGCTTAGACAGGCTGAACACCGGGGAGCTGTTTTTT
>-|-|TRBV30|TRBJ2-5
CAWSLRGWYQETQYF
TGTGCCTGGAGTCTACGGGGGTGGTACCAAGAGACCCAGTACTTC
>TRBD1|-|TRBV28|TRBJ1-5
CATLGQGGQPQHF
TGTGCCACCCTAGGGCAGGGGGGTCAGCCCCAGCATTTT
>-|-|TRBV2|TRBJ1-6
CASSEAGDVKGSPLHF
TGTGCCAGCAGTGAAGCAGGGGATGTCAAAGGTTCACCCCTCCACTTT
>-|once|TRBV29-1|TRBJ2-2
CSGVSGAGELFF
TGCAGCGGGGTCTCAGGGGCCGGGGAGCTGTTTTTT
>TRBD1|-|TRBV5-4|TRBJ2-3
CASRRRGQNTDTQYF
TGTGCCAGCAGGCGAAGGGGACAGAACACAGATACGCAGTATTTT
>TRBD1|-|TRBV6-5|TRBJ1-4
CASSYTGTGFAKLFF
TGTGCCAGCAGTTACACCGGGACAGGGTTTGCAAAACTGTTTTTT